The 16 T cell receptor beta chains presented below share a single source sample, sequenced in a study of regulatory dendritic cells for organ transplantation. Sorted T cells were CFSE-labeled and cultured more than 4 days with allogeneic regulatory or mature dendritic cells at 1:10. Produced via immunoSEQ multiplex PCR; TCRdb's table is partial and in-frame only. The profile covers about 21,000 clones, with 85% to 90% appearing a single time and 0.25% to 0.3% taken by the ten largest. Their antigen targets remain unknown. Material: naive CD4+ T cells from blood cultured with dendritic cells. Subset in this sample: CD45RA+ naive T cells. All receptors come from a human donor in good health.

This sequence joins TRBV11-2 and TRBJ2-2; TRBD2 might be the D (6 bases). The V end lost 5 bases, the J end lost 5 bases, and 18 bases lay between the germline ends. From germline, CDR1 is SGHAT and CDR2 FQNNGV. CDR3 size: 16 residues. CDR3 in DNA: TGTGCCAGCAGCCCAGGACTACCCGGGGGTACCGGGGAGCTGTTTTTT. Amino acids: CASSPGLPGGTGELFF. Supplemented by reference TRBV11-2 and TRBJ2-2, the full variable domain reads EAGVAQSPRYKIIEKRQSVAFWCNPISGHATLYWYQQILGQGPKLLIQFQNNGVVDDSQLPKDRFSAERLKGVDSTLKIQPAKLEDSAVYLCASSPGLPGGTGELFFGEGSRLTVL.

CDR3 protein: CASSIAAAYEQYF. The CDR3 bases are TGTGCCAGTAGTATAGCTGCGGCCTACGAGCAGTACTTC. V gene TRBV19 combines with J gene TRBJ2-7; D ambiguous. With 1 base removed from V and 2 bases from J, the gap between germline ends came to 6 bases. The length of the CDR3 is 13 residues. CDR1 and CDR2 from the germline V gene are LNHDA and SQIVND (reference sequence).

The rearrangement uses TRBV7-3 and TRBJ2-1, with D unresolved. V shed 2 bases and J shed 2 bases, with 7 bases lying between them. The CDR3 has 14 amino acids. Germline CDR1 reads SGHTA; CDR2 reads FQGTGA. This CDR3 reads CASSLYGAYNEQFF. The DNA for the CDR3 is TGTGCCAGCAGCTTATATGGGGCCTACAATGAGCAGTTCTTC.

The genes are TRBV14 and TRBJ2-1, with D maybe TRBD2 (5 bases). Trimming removed 8 bases from V and 0 bases from J, with 5 bases in between. This CDR3 region has 12 residues. The germline gives CDR1 SGHDN, CDR2 FVKESK. The CDR3 here is CASAGSYNEQFF. The CDR3 nucleotides read TGTGCCAGCGCGGGCTCCTACAATGAGCAGTTCTTC.

The chain is built from TRBV6-4 and TRBJ1-2; 10 positions agree with TRBD1. The germline gives CDR1 MRHNA, CDR2 SNTAGT. The V gene end was trimmed by 0 bases and the J gene end by 2 bases; junction bases not matched to a gene: 0. CDR3 size: 15 residues. DNA for the CDR3: TGTGCCAGCAGTGACTCGGGACAGGGGAACTATGGCTACACCTTC. Encoded protein: CASSDSGQGNYGYTF.

The chain combines TRBV6-6 with TRBJ2-2; possibly TRBD1 for D (5 bases). This CDR3 is built from 12 residues. Germline values: CDR1 MNHNY, CDR2 SVGAGI (reference sequence). Trimming pared 8 bases from V and 1 base from J, leaving 5 bases between. CDR3 DNA sequence: TGTGCCAGCGACAGGAACACCGGGGAGCTGTTTTTT. It is translated as CASDRNTGELFF.

The rearrangement uses TRBV6-5 and TRBJ1-3; D is possibly TRBD1 (6 bases). Germline CDR1 is MNHEY and CDR2 is SVGAGI. Trimming left V 2 bases short and J 3 bases short, with 11 bases between. The CDR3 is 15 amino acids. The CDR3 loop reads CASSYGTKLGNTIYF. The CDR3 DNA is TGTGCCAGCAGTTACGGGACAAAACTTGGAAACACCATATATTTT.

The chain couples TRBV28 to TRBJ2-5, with 7 bases aligning to TRBD1. V gave up 5 bases and J gave up 2 bases; unmatched junction bases: 11. The germline V gene has CDR1 MDHEN and CDR2 SYDVKM. There are 16 residues in the CDR3. The CDR3 loop is CASSPSGQLGQETQYF. Written as DNA, the CDR3 is TGTGCCAGCAGTCCATCGGGACAGCTGGGGCAAGAGACCCAGTACTTC.

The chain uses TRBV6-1 and TRBJ1-6; D is unclear. Germline V gene sequence: CDR1 MNHNS, CDR2 SASEGT. The V end was cut by 3 bases, the J end by 4 bases, with 16 bases between. This CDR3 contains 17 residues. CDR3 DNA sequence: TGTGCCAGCAGTGACTTACCCGGGAGGTTGTATAATTCACCCCTCCACTTT. Translating gives CASSDLPGRLYNSPLHF.

This clone was seen once. This chain uses TRBV29-1 with TRBJ2-1, with TRBD2 matching over 13 bases. The junction had 6 bases not matched to a gene; V was cut back by 1 base and J by 0 bases. This CDR3 has 18 amino acids. CDR1 is SQVTM, CDR2 ANQGSEA, per germline. For the CDR3, the DNA is TGCAGCGTTGAAGGTGGACTAGCGGGGGCCAGCTCCTACAATGAGCAGTTCTTC. Translating gives CSVEGGLAGASSYNEQFF.

The rearrangement uses TRBV6-6 and TRBJ1-4, with 9 positions matching TRBD1. With V trimmed by 5 bases and J by 10 bases, 11 bases remained unmatched. Germline V gene lookup returns CDR1 MNHNY and CDR2 SVGAGI (reference sequence). The CDR3 has 15 amino acids. The chain's CDR3 is CASSGSGQGRSKLFF. The CDR3 DNA sequence: TGTGCCAGCAGTGGGTCGGGACAGGGACGTTCAAAACTGTTTTTT.

Here the CDR3 DNA reads TGTGCCAGTAGTAAGGATAGCAATCAGCCCCAGCATTTT. Its translation: CASSKDSNQPQHF. The chain employs TRBV19 and TRBJ1-5; D is unclear. Germline V gene data show CDR1 as LNHDA and CDR2 as SQIVND (reference sequence). CDR3 length: 13 amino acids. Trimming pared 4 bases from V and 0 bases from J, leaving 4 bases between.

This clone is a singleton in its sample. The V call is TRBV6-1, the J call TRBJ2-7, with D maybe TRBD1 (6 bases). The length of the CDR3 is 15 residues. Per the germline V gene, CDR1 is MNHNS and CDR2 is SASEGT. V was shortened by 2 bases and J by 0 bases, with 11 bases between the two germline ends. As DNA, the CDR3 is TGTGCCAGCAGTGAATGGGACACCAGCTCCTACGAGCAGTACTTC. This translates into CASSEWDTSSYEQYF.

The rearrangement links TRBV18 to TRBJ1-2; TRBD1 matches 8 bases. This CDR3 contains 15 residues. Germline CDR1 and CDR2: KGHSH and LQKENI. V dropped 4 bases and J dropped 8; count of bases not matched to a gene: 12. In DNA, the CDR3 is TGTGCCAGCTCACGCCTAGGACAGGGCAATTACGGCTACACCTTC. Translation gives CASSRLGQGNYGYTF.

The V call is TRBV2, the J call TRBJ1-1; tentative D call: TRBD1 (5 bases). With 6 bases removed from V and 10 bases from J, the gap between germline ends came to 24 bases. The CDR3 runs to 15 residues. CDR1 is SNHLY and CDR2 is FYNNEI in the germline V gene. The CDR3 is CASRPASFSGAAAFF. The CDR3 DNA is TGTGCCAGCAGGCCCGCTAGCTTTAGTGGGGCGGCAGCTTTCTTT.

The chain is built from TRBV5-6 and TRBJ1-3, with TRBD1 matching over 9 bases. CDR1 is SGHDT, CDR2 YYEEEE, per germline. V dropped 0 bases and J dropped 4; count of bases not matched to a gene: 2. The CDR3 runs to 15 residues. The CDR3 region has the DNA TGTGCCAGCAGCTTGGTAGGGACAGGGGGAAACACCATATATTTT. This sequence encodes CASSLVGTGGNTIYF. The whole variable domain, filled in from reference TRBV5-6 and TRBJ1-3, reads DAGVTQSPTHLIKTRGQQVTLRCSPKSGHDTVSWYQQALGQGPQFIFQYYEEEERQRGNFPDRFSGHQFPNYSSELNVNALLLGDSALYLCASSLVGTGGNTIYFGEGSWLTVV.